Here is one TCR beta chain with its context. The ends lost 2 bases at V and 6 bases at J; junction bases unmatched: 11. The CDR3 length is 16 residues. CDR1 is SGHRS and CDR2 is YFSETQ in the germline V gene. The record originates from a study of blood T cell repertoires in COVID-19. Libraries were prepared by immunoSEQ multiplex PCR; TCRdb keeps only in-frame clonotypes and omits some of them. The table lists roughly 160,000 clones, just over 85% of them singletons, with around 8.2% in the top ten. This TCR came from a man in his sixties with acute or convalescent COVID-19. The sample taken for sequencing was peripheral blood. The rearrangement links TRBV5-1 to TRBJ1-2, with 9 bases aligning to TRBD1. The CDR3 DNA reads as TGCGCCAGCAGCTTAGGACAGGGGAGCATTAGGGATGGCTACACCTTC. It is translated as CASSLGQGSIRDGYTF.